This is a list of T cell receptor beta chains from one sample in a study of T cell repertoires in cytomegalovirus infection. TCRdb redid the calling of the reads with MiXCR, one entry per CDR3 protein. The sample yields hundreds of thousands of distinct CDR3 sequences, 24% seen once. The sequenced material came from CD8+ T cells from PBMCs. The receptor set was obtained from a human donor in good health (CMV status not recorded). Some clones in this sample may be carry-over from other donors' samples. Each CDR3 is given with its conserved first and last residue. Fields, in order: CDR3 length, J gene, V gene, D gene, clone size, CDR3 DNA, CDR3 protein. A D gene is named only where the DNA matches it firmly. Where a row states a size, it is once, few, many or the class of an expanded clone; other rows omit it.

CDR3 length: 14
J gene: TRBJ1-6
V gene: TRBV28
D gene: -
clone size: -
CDR3 DNA: TGTGTCAGCAGTCACCCGGACTGGGGACTACCCCTCCACTTT
CDR3 protein: CVSSHPDWGLPLHF

CDR3 length: 13
J gene: TRBJ2-3
V gene: TRBV12-3/TRBV12-4
D gene: -
clone size: many
CDR3 DNA: TGTGCCAGCAGCTTAGTAGGCACAGATACGCAGTATTTT
CDR3 protein: CASSLVGTDTQYF

CDR3 length: 17
J gene: TRBJ1-6
V gene: TRBV28
D gene: -
clone size: -
CDR3 DNA: TGTGCCAGCAGTCCGGCCCCGGGGGGAAGCGCAGATTCACCCCTCCACTTT
CDR3 protein: CASSPAPGGSADSPLHF

CDR3 length: 11
J gene: TRBJ2-1
V gene: TRBV12-3/TRBV12-4
D gene: -
clone size: -
CDR3 DNA: TGTGCCAGCAGCCCTCAGGAACAGCAGTTCTTC
CDR3 protein: CASSPQEQQFF

CDR3 length: 12
J gene: TRBJ2-1
V gene: TRBV28
D gene: -
clone size: -
CDR3 DNA: TGTGCCAGCAGTCGGTACGGGGGCGAGCAGTTCTTC
CDR3 protein: CASSRYGGEQFF

CDR3 length: 13
J gene: TRBJ2-5
V gene: TRBV15
D gene: -
clone size: few
CDR3 DNA: TGTGCCACCAGCGGGGGCAGGCGAGAGACCCAGTACTTC
CDR3 protein: CATSGGRRETQYF

CDR3 length: 15
J gene: TRBJ2-2
V gene: TRBV7-9
D gene: -
clone size: few
CDR3 DNA: TGTGCCAGCAGGACGTCTTCCCGGGGGTACGGGGAGCTGTTTTTT
CDR3 protein: CASRTSSRGYGELFF

CDR3 length: 13
J gene: TRBJ1-1
V gene: TRBV7-6
D gene: -
clone size: many
CDR3 DNA: TGTGCCAGCAGCTTCCAGGGGAGAGATGAAGCTTTCTTT
CDR3 protein: CASSFQGRDEAFF

CDR3 length: 13
J gene: TRBJ2-2
V gene: TRBV12-3/TRBV12-4
D gene: TRBD2
clone size: many
CDR3 DNA: TGTGCCAGCCTTAGCGGGGGGACCGGGGAGCTGTTTTTT
CDR3 protein: CASLSGGTGELFF

CDR3 length: 15
J gene: TRBJ2-4
V gene: TRBV7-8
D gene: -
clone size: many
CDR3 DNA: TGTGCCAGCAGCTTAGTAAAGGAGGTCGGGAACATTCAGTACTTC
CDR3 protein: CASSLVKEVGNIQYF

CDR3 length: 16
J gene: TRBJ2-5
V gene: TRBV12-3/TRBV12-4
D gene: TRBD2
clone size: few
CDR3 DNA: TGTGCCAGCAGCCAAAGCGGGGGCCACCCCCAAGAGACCCAGTACTTC
CDR3 protein: CASSQSGGHPQETQYF

CDR3 length: 14
J gene: TRBJ1-5
V gene: TRBV7-9
D gene: -
clone size: -
CDR3 DNA: TGTGCCAGCAGCTTAGCGGGGTTGCCTCAGCCCCAGCATTTT
CDR3 protein: CASSLAGLPQPQHF

CDR3 length: 17
J gene: TRBJ2-3
V gene: TRBV7-9
D gene: TRBD1
clone size: -
CDR3 DNA: TGTGCCAGCAGCTTAGCGCTGACAGGGATGGGGACAGATACGCAGTATTTT
CDR3 protein: CASSLALTGMGTDTQYF

CDR3 length: 15
J gene: TRBJ2-1
V gene: TRBV28
D gene: TRBD2
clone size: many
CDR3 DNA: TGTGCCAGCAGACTACTAGCGGGGGGACCCAATGAGCAGTTCTTC
CDR3 protein: CASRLLAGGPNEQFF

CDR3 length: 15
J gene: TRBJ2-5
V gene: TRBV4-2
D gene: -
clone size: -
CDR3 DNA: TGTGCCAGCAGCCAAGACAGGACTACACAAGGGACCCAGTACTTC
CDR3 protein: CASSQDRTTQGTQYF

CDR3 length: 15
J gene: TRBJ1-1
V gene: TRBV24-1
D gene: -
clone size: -
CDR3 DNA: TGTGCCACCAGTGACCGGCGGGGGCCGAACACTGAAGCTTTCTTT
CDR3 protein: CATSDRRGPNTEAFF

CDR3 length: 18
J gene: TRBJ1-1
V gene: TRBV5-4
D gene: TRBD1
clone size: -
CDR3 DNA: TGTGCCAGCAGCGCCGGACAGGGGGCTTATACCATGAACACTGAAGCTTTCTTT
CDR3 protein: CASSAGQGAYTMNTEAFF

CDR3 length: 18
J gene: TRBJ2-5
V gene: TRBV4-2
D gene: TRBD2
clone size: -
CDR3 DNA: TGTGCCAGCAGCCAAGACCCGGGACTAGCGGGGGTCCAAGAGACCCAGTACTTC
CDR3 protein: CASSQDPGLAGVQETQYF

CDR3 length: 11
J gene: TRBJ2-7
V gene: TRBV10-3
D gene: -
clone size: many
CDR3 DNA: TGTGCCATCAGTGAACGTTACGAGCAGTACTTC
CDR3 protein: CAISERYEQYF

CDR3 length: 15
J gene: TRBJ2-1
V gene: TRBV10-3
D gene: -
clone size: many
CDR3 DNA: TGTGCCATTAATTCTCTGACTAGGGGGTCGGGTGAGCAGTTCTTC
CDR3 protein: CAINSLTRGSGEQFF

CDR3 length: 15
J gene: TRBJ1-2
V gene: TRBV13
D gene: TRBD1
clone size: once
CDR3 DNA: TGTGCCAGCACGATTCGGGGGGACAGGGGGTTTGGCTACACCTTC
CDR3 protein: CASTIRGDRGFGYTF

CDR3 length: 13
J gene: TRBJ2-7
V gene: TRBV29-1
D gene: -
clone size: -
CDR3 DNA: TGCAGCGTTGATGGGTGGGGGGTTTACGAGCAGTACTTC
CDR3 protein: CSVDGWGVYEQYF

CDR3 length: 15
J gene: TRBJ1-2
V gene: TRBV20-1
D gene: -
clone size: -
CDR3 DNA: TGCAGTGCTAGTGAGGCGGGGGACATCACGGGAGGCTACACCTTC
CDR3 protein: CSASEAGDITGGYTF

CDR3 length: 14
J gene: TRBJ1-4
V gene: TRBV7-6
D gene: -
clone size: -
CDR3 DNA: TGTGCCAGCAGCTTAACGGGGGACCATGAAAAACTGTTTTTT
CDR3 protein: CASSLTGDHEKLFF

CDR3 length: 15
J gene: TRBJ2-1
V gene: TRBV4-1
D gene: -
clone size: many
CDR3 DNA: TGCGCCAGCAGCCGAGCGTCGAGCTCCTACAATGAGCAGTTCTTC
CDR3 protein: CASSRASSSYNEQFF

CDR3 length: 16
J gene: TRBJ2-1
V gene: TRBV6-5
D gene: -
clone size: many
CDR3 DNA: TGTGCCAGCAGTCAGTCCGGGGTCTCGGGTTACAATGAGCAGTTCTTC
CDR3 protein: CASSQSGVSGYNEQFF

CDR3 length: 15
J gene: TRBJ1-1
V gene: TRBV7-9
D gene: -
clone size: few
CDR3 DNA: TGTGCCAGCAGCTTTAGGACGGGGACGAACACTGAAGCTTTCTTT
CDR3 protein: CASSFRTGTNTEAFF

CDR3 length: 11
J gene: TRBJ1-2
V gene: TRBV29-1
D gene: -
clone size: -
CDR3 DNA: TGCAGCGTCACCCAGAACTATGGCTACACCTTC
CDR3 protein: CSVTQNYGYTF

CDR3 length: 14
J gene: TRBJ1-2
V gene: TRBV20-1
D gene: -
clone size: many
CDR3 DNA: TGCAGTGTCCCAGAGGCAACAACTAACTATGGCTACACCTTC
CDR3 protein: CSVPEATTNYGYTF

CDR3 length: 13
J gene: TRBJ2-7
V gene: TRBV12-3/TRBV12-4
D gene: -
clone size: -
CDR3 DNA: TGTGCCAGCAGGGGGGATCTGGACTACGAGCAGTACTTC
CDR3 protein: CASRGDLDYEQYF

CDR3 length: 13
J gene: TRBJ2-5
V gene: TRBV7-2
D gene: TRBD1
clone size: many
CDR3 DNA: TGTGCCAGCAGCTTTCCCAGGGGGGAGACCCAGTACTTC
CDR3 protein: CASSFPRGETQYF

CDR3 length: 15
J gene: TRBJ2-1
V gene: TRBV7-2
D gene: -
clone size: many
CDR3 DNA: TGTGCCAGCACCGTCACGGACTCTTCCTACAATGAGCAGTTCTTC
CDR3 protein: CASTVTDSSYNEQFF

CDR3 length: 13
J gene: TRBJ1-1
V gene: TRBV28
D gene: -
clone size: few
CDR3 DNA: TGTGCCACCCTGGGTGCCGGGACGACTGAAGCTTTCTTT
CDR3 protein: CATLGAGTTEAFF

CDR3 length: 16
J gene: TRBJ1-2
V gene: TRBV5-1
D gene: -
clone size: -
CDR3 DNA: TGCGCCAGCAGCTTGGTTCAAGACGTCGCTAACTATGGCTACACCTTC
CDR3 protein: CASSLVQDVANYGYTF

CDR3 length: 15
J gene: TRBJ2-1
V gene: TRBV6-5
D gene: TRBD1
clone size: few
CDR3 DNA: TGTGCCAGCAGTCCCGGGACAGGGTGGGACAATGAGCAGTTCTTC
CDR3 protein: CASSPGTGWDNEQFF

CDR3 length: 15
J gene: TRBJ1-1
V gene: TRBV20-1
D gene: TRBD1
clone size: -
CDR3 DNA: TGCAGTGCTAGAGGGGGACAGGGGGCGATCACTGAAGCTTTCTTT
CDR3 protein: CSARGGQGAITEAFF

CDR3 length: 15
J gene: TRBJ2-1
V gene: TRBV19
D gene: -
clone size: -
CDR3 DNA: TGTGCCAGTAGTATTTGGGGGAGCTCCTACAATGAGCAGTTCTTC
CDR3 protein: CASSIWGSSYNEQFF

CDR3 length: 17
J gene: TRBJ2-2
V gene: TRBV7-2
D gene: TRBD2
clone size: few
CDR3 DNA: TGTGCCAGCAGCTTTCCTAGCGGGGGGGCGGACACCGGGGAGCTGTTTTTT
CDR3 protein: CASSFPSGGADTGELFF

CDR3 length: 13
J gene: TRBJ2-1
V gene: TRBV12-3/TRBV12-4
D gene: -
clone size: many
CDR3 DNA: TGTGCCAGCAGTTATGGGGCCGGGAATGAGCAGTTCTTC
CDR3 protein: CASSYGAGNEQFF

CDR3 length: 14
J gene: TRBJ1-5
V gene: TRBV6-2/TRBV6-3
D gene: -
clone size: few
CDR3 DNA: TGTGCCAGCAGCCCCAGGATGGGCAGGCAGCCCCAGCATTTT
CDR3 protein: CASSPRMGRQPQHF

CDR3 length: 15
J gene: TRBJ1-1
V gene: TRBV7-2
D gene: -
clone size: few
CDR3 DNA: TGTGCCAGCAGCAGCAGGGTGGTCCCCAACACTGAAGCTTTCTTT
CDR3 protein: CASSSRVVPNTEAFF

CDR3 length: 18
J gene: TRBJ2-2
V gene: TRBV7-8
D gene: TRBD1
clone size: many
CDR3 DNA: TGTGCCAGCAGCTTCTCCAGGGACAGGGCCGAGAACACCGGGGAGCTGTTTTTT
CDR3 protein: CASSFSRDRAENTGELFF

CDR3 length: 15
J gene: TRBJ1-1
V gene: TRBV2
D gene: -
clone size: many
CDR3 DNA: TGTGCCAGCAGAAGCAGGGAGAGGAAAATACCTGAAGCTTTCTTT
CDR3 protein: CASRSRERKIPEAFF

CDR3 length: 13
J gene: TRBJ1-2
V gene: TRBV20-1
D gene: -
clone size: few
CDR3 DNA: TGCAGTGCCCCGGGACCCGCTAACTATGGCTACACCTTC
CDR3 protein: CSAPGPANYGYTF

CDR3 length: 16
J gene: TRBJ1-1
V gene: TRBV7-6
D gene: TRBD1
clone size: few
CDR3 DNA: TGTGCCAGCAGCCAAAGGGGGCAGGGGAAGAACACTGAAGCTTTCTTT
CDR3 protein: CASSQRGQGKNTEAFF

CDR3 length: 13
J gene: TRBJ1-1
V gene: TRBV6-2/TRBV6-3
D gene: TRBD1
clone size: few
CDR3 DNA: TGTGCCAGCACCTACGGGACAGCCTTTGAAGCTTTCTTT
CDR3 protein: CASTYGTAFEAFF

CDR3 length: 15
J gene: TRBJ2-5
V gene: TRBV25-1
D gene: TRBD1
clone size: -
CDR3 DNA: TGTGCCAGCAGTGAATATGGGGACAGCCAAGAGACCCAGTACTTC
CDR3 protein: CASSEYGDSQETQYF

CDR3 length: 14
J gene: TRBJ2-1
V gene: TRBV28
D gene: -
clone size: few
CDR3 DNA: TGTGCCAGCCGAGGGACAAGCAGAAAGGGTGAGCAGTTCTTC
CDR3 protein: CASRGTSRKGEQFF

CDR3 length: 11
J gene: TRBJ2-1
V gene: TRBV7-4
D gene: -
clone size: -
CDR3 DNA: TGTGCCAGCAGCCCCGGGACGGTGCAGTTCTTC
CDR3 protein: CASSPGTVQFF

CDR3 length: 16
J gene: TRBJ1-2
V gene: TRBV7-2
D gene: TRBD1
clone size: many
CDR3 DNA: TGTGCCAGCAGCGGAGTCCCGGGACAGAGTAACTATGGCTACACCTTC
CDR3 protein: CASSGVPGQSNYGYTF